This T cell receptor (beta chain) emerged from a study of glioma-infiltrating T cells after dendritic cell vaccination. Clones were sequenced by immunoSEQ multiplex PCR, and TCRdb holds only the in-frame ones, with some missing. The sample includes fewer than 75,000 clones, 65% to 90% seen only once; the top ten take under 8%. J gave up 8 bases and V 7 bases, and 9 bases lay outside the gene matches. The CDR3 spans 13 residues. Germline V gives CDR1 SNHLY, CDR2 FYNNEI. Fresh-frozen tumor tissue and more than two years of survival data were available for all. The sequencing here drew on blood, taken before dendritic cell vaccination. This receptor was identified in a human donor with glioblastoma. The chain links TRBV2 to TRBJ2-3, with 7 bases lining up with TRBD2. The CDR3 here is CASTAGVEGTQYF. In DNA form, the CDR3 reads TGTGCCAGCACGGCGGGGGTTGAAGGTACGCAGTATTTT.